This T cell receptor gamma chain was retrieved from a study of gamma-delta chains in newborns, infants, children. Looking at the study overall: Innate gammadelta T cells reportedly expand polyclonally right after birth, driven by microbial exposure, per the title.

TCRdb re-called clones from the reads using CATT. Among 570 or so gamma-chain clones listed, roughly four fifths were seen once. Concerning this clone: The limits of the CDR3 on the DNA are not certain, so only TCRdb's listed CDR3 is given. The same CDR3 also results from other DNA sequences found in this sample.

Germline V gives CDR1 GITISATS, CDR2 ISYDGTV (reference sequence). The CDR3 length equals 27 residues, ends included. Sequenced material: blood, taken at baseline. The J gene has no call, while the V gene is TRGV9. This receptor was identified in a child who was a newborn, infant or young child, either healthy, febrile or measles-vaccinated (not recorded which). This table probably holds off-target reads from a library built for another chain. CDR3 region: CACDTVLGDTSSWDTRQMFFGTGIKLF.